This T cell receptor beta chain was found in a study of shared clonotypes between healthy human individuals. Study in general: Per donor, CD8 memory used one plate, CD8 naive used two, CD4 memory used three and CD4 naive used three.

The method was immunoSEQ multiplex PCR; TCRdb's version includes in-frame clones alone and lacks a portion of them. This table holds 2 million to 2.5 million clones, about 92% found once. Study outcomes and limitations: Clonotypes that were shared across a few donors made up around 5% of naive CD4 clonotypes.

Germline V gene data show CDR1 as MDHEN and CDR2 as SYDVKM. The CDR3 sequence is 15 residues long. Comment on this clone: As yet, its antigen is unknown.

The study drew all its donors from Caucasian adults living in Nashville, Tennessee. Researchers partitioned CD4+ cells into CD45RA+ naive and CD45RA-negative memory subsets. This TCR was recovered from a man younger than 30 in good health. Some clones in this sample may be carry-over from other donors' samples. The material sequenced was naive CD4+ T cells from PBMCs. Specified subset: CD45RA+ positively selected. The chain recombines TRBV28 with TRBJ2-5, with D maybe TRBD2 (5 bases). The J call may be mistaken, given a closer DNA end match to TRBJ2-7. CDR3 sequence (DNA): TGTGCCAGCAGCCCCGGAGGTCATTCCTCCTACGAGCAGTACTTC. This encodes CASSPGGHSSYEQYF.